Included here is one T cell receptor beta chain sequence, with context. Its specificity is not known. From germline, CDR1 is SGHRS and CDR2 YFSETQ. This CDR3 comprises 14 residues. V lost 4 bases and J lost 1, with 11 bases in between. This record comes from a study of T-cell memory formation after mild COVID-19. One entry per CDR3 protein results from TCRdb running MiXCR on the 5' RACE reads. The sample gives 280,000 or so distinct CDR3 sequences, 7% to 10% of which show up once; approximately 22% is in the top ten. The study, taken as a whole, reports: Researchers report contracting CD4+ clones mostly in CM and EM, with CD8+ clones in EMRA. A second wave expanding day 15 to 37 was CD4+-biased; contracting clones were balanced.

The gene calls are TRBV5-1 and TRBJ2-5; D is unresolved. The TCR originated in a man younger than 35 who had mild COVID-19 (a few samples of this study predate the infection). Cell type and time point are not known. The sample taken for sequencing was PBMCs or a T cell subset sorted from them (not recorded which). CDR3 in amino acids: CASSRVPPQETQYF. Here the CDR3 DNA reads TGCGCCAGCAGCAGGGTCCCCCCCCAAGAGACCCAGTACTTC.